This TCR beta chain was captured by sequencing in a study of T cell responses to AZD1222 COVID-19 vaccine. About the research overall: Pooled in the analysis were second doses at about 4 or about 12 weeks. Overall study results and limits: Sampling that yielded the repertoires occurred only after the peak T cell response. Increased Spike-specific TCR breadth and depth were observed after two AZD1222 doses.

The V gene's germline CDR1 is SGHNT and CDR2 YYREEE (reference sequence). J gave up 4 bases and V 1 base, and 5 bases lay outside the gene matches. The CDR3 extends over 15 amino acids. Some clones are missing from TCRdb's copy, which holds only in-frame ones; the method was immunoSEQ multiplex PCR. The table has 99,000 or so clones, about 93% seen once. As concerns this clone: What it recognizes is unknown.

Source: peripheral blood, taken on day 0 of AZD1222 vaccination. The chain joins TRBV5-4 to TRBJ2-5, with 9 bases fitting TRBD2. The clonotype originates from an adult in good health. The CDR3 is CASSLILAGRETQYF. The CDR3 DNA is TGTGCCAGCAGCTTGATCCTAGCGGGGCGAGAGACCCAGTACTTC.